These 30 T cell receptor beta chains originate from one sample sequenced in a study of blood T cell repertoires in COVID-19. Generated by immunoSEQ multiplex PCR, the TCRdb table keeps only in-frame clones and is missing some. The sample has about 210,000 clones; about nine tenths are singletons. Sequenced sample: peripheral blood. These receptors were collected from a woman aged 35 to 49 with acute or convalescent COVID-19.

V gene TRBV15 combines with J gene TRBJ1-4; 10 bases are shared with TRBD1. The CDR3 covers 15 residues. Germline CDR1 is LNHNV and CDR2 is YYDKDF (reference sequence). After removal of 5 bases from V and 10 bases from J, the junction contained 10 bases not matched to a gene. In nucleotides, the CDR3 is TGTGCCACCAGCTTACAGACAGGGGGCGGTGGAAAACTGTTTTTT. Translating it yields CATSLQTGGGGKLFF.

Only one count was recorded for this clone. The DNA for the CDR3 is TGTGCCAGCAGTTCCCGCGCAGGGTACAATGAGCAGTTCTTC. Encoded protein: CASSSRAGYNEQFF. This chain links TRBV28 with TRBJ2-1; D may be TRBD1 (5 bases). Trimming took 4 bases from V and 4 from J, leaving 11 bases between them. Germline CDR1 MDHEN, CDR2 SYDVKM. The CDR3 is 14 amino acids.

CDR3 protein: CASRGFLGTDTQYF. CDR3 bases: TGTGCCAGCAGGGGCTTCTTGGGCACAGATACGCAGTATTTT. The V gene is TRBV6-5, the J gene TRBJ2-3, with unresolved D. Trimming left V 6 bases short and J 1 base short, with 11 bases between. Germline assignment: CDR1 MNHEY and CDR2 SVGAGI. This CDR3 region has 14 residues.

The CDR3 bases are TGTGCCAGCAGTGTGTCCCCAACAGGGGGCTATGGCTACACCTTC. It translates to CASSVSPTGGYGYTF. The chain employs TRBV2 and TRBJ1-2, with 8 bases that match TRBD1. With V trimmed by 4 bases and J by 4 bases, 8 bases remained unmatched. Germline V CDR1 and CDR2: SNHLY, FYNNEI. The CDR3 totals 15 residues. The variable domain in full, completed from reference TRBV2 and TRBJ1-2, reads EPEVTQTPSHQVTQMGQEVILRCVPISNHLYFYWYRQILGQKVEFLVSFYNNEISEKSEIFDDQFSVERPDGSNFTLKIRSTKLEDSAMYFCASSVSPTGGYGYTFGSGTRLTVV.

CDR3 bases: TGTGCCAGCAGTTACTCGGCGGGACAGGGGGGGGAGACCCAGTACTTC. Its translation is CASSYSAGQGGETQYF. This chain joins TRBV6-5 and TRBJ2-5, with 11 bases lining up with TRBD1. The V segment lost 0 bases and the J segment 5 bases; nucleotides outside the gene matches: 5. Germline values: CDR1 MNHEY, CDR2 SVGAGI. CDR3 size: 16 residues.

V usage is TRBV18 and J usage is TRBJ2-5; a weak D match, TRBD1 (5 bases). The CDR3 is 14 residues long. V lost 0 bases to trimming and J lost 4 bases, with 9 bases between them. The germline V gene encodes CDR1 KGHSH and CDR2 LQKENI. Here the CDR3 DNA reads TGTGCCAGCTCACCACCCTCCAGGGCAGAGACCCAGTACTTC. Protein: CASSPPSRAETQYF.

In its sample, this clone was seen once. The chain uses TRBV6-4 and TRBJ2-7, with D possibly TRBD1 on 6 matching bases. The CDR3 length is 17 residues. The germline V and J ends were trimmed by 2 bases and 1 base, with 18 bases remaining between them. Germline CDR1 reads MRHNA; CDR2 reads SNTAGT. The CDR3 protein is CASSDLGGRGASYEQYV. The CDR3 DNA reads as TGTGCCAGCAGTGACCTTGGCGGCAGGGGCGCTTCCTACGAGCAGTACGTC.

The V and J genes are TRBV2 and TRBJ1-1; possible D gene TRBD1, 6 bases. The CDR3 extends over 12 amino acids. CDR1 SNHLY and CDR2 FYNNEI come from the germline V gene. The V end was cut by 5 bases, the J end by 4 bases, with 8 bases between. CDR3 sequence reads: CASSQTGTEAFF. The CDR3 DNA follows: TGTGCCAGCAGTCAGACAGGCACTGAAGCTTTCTTT.

Regarding this clone: Germline is not matched at one junction end, which may reflect a read error. The gene calls are TRBV7-3 and TRBJ2-1; 7 nucleotides agree with TRBD1. The CDR3 totals 15 residues. CDR1 is SGHTA, CDR2 FQGTGA, per germline. The CDR3 protein is CASSLTGTDYNEQFF. The CDR3 DNA is TGTGCCAGCAGCCTAACCGGGACAGACTACAATGAGCAGTTCTTC.

V usage is TRBV12-3 or TRBV12-4 and J usage is TRBJ2-7; perhaps TRBD2 as D (6 bases). Trimming cost V 2 bases and J 7 bases, with 12 bases left between them. This CDR3 comprises 13 residues. In DNA, the CDR3 is TGTGCCAGCAGTTTATATTGGGGGAGGGAGCAGTACGTC. It specifies CASSLYWGREQYV.

The chain is built from TRBV7-8 and TRBJ1-5; TRBD1 matches 7 bases. This CDR3 spans 14 amino acids. V lost 4 bases to trimming and J lost 7 bases; unmatched junction nucleotides: 7. The germline gives CDR1 SGHVS, CDR2 FQNEAQ. In DNA form, the CDR3 reads TGTGCCAGCAGCTCGGGACAGCTGGGGCAGCCCCAGCATTTT. Its translation: CASSSGQLGQPQHF.

The chain uses TRBV24-1 and TRBJ1-2; D possibly corresponds to TRBD1 (5 bases). Germline assignment: CDR1 KGHDR and CDR2 SFDVKD. Trimming shortened V by 1 base and J by 4 bases, and 12 bases separated the two germline ends. This CDR3 contains 15 residues. CDR3 bases: TGTGCCACCAGTGATTTTCGTGGCAGGGCCTATGGCTACACCTTC. It yields the protein CATSDFRGRAYGYTF.

The chain links TRBV12-3 or TRBV12-4 to TRBJ2-5, with D uncertain. CDR3 length equals 13 residues. Deletions cut 3 bases from V and 2 bases from J, with 7 bases between. DNA of the CDR3: TGTGCCAGCAGTTTTGAACAGCAAGAGACCCAGTACTTC. Translating gives CASSFEQQETQYF.

Concerning this clone itself: The same CDR3 also results from other DNA sequences found in this sample. The chain employs TRBV14 and TRBJ1-1, with D possibly TRBD1 on 6 matching bases. The length of the CDR3 is 13 residues. The V end lost 4 bases, the J end lost 5 bases, and 11 bases lay between the germline ends. Germline lookup yields CDR1 SGHDN and CDR2 FVKESK. Here the CDR3 reads CASSLQGRTEAFF. For the CDR3, the DNA is TGTGCCAGCAGCCTACAGGGCCGGACTGAAGCTTTCTTT.

The CDR3 is CASSDQAGPRETQYF. As DNA, the CDR3 is TGTGCCAGCAGTGACCAAGCGGGGCCAAGGGAGACCCAGTACTTC. The chain recombines TRBV2 with TRBJ2-5, with 7 bases matching TRBD2. CDR3 length: 15 amino acids. Germline trimming cut 3 bases from V and 5 bases from J; bases unmatched to any gene: 9. Germline V gene data show CDR1 as SNHLY and CDR2 as FYNNEI.

This chain connects TRBV10-3 to TRBJ2-7; D might be TRBD2 (5 bases). Germline-derived CDR1 and CDR2 are ENHRY and SYGVKD. V lost 2 bases to trimming and J lost 4 bases, with 6 bases between them. This CDR3 spans 12 amino acids. As DNA, the CDR3 is TGTGCCATCAGTGAGAGCGGATACGAGCAGTACGTC. Residues: CAISESGYEQYV.

J is TRBJ1-1 and V is TRBV9; the D gene is possibly TRBD1 (6 bases). The CDR3 is 14 amino acids. V lost 5 bases to trimming and J lost 2 bases, with 13 bases between them. CDR1 SGDLS and CDR2 YYNGEE come from the germline V gene. This CDR3 reads CASRWGHSNTEAFF. Written as DNA, the CDR3 is TGTGCCAGCAGGTGGGGACACTCTAACACTGAAGCTTTCTTT.

The chain recombines TRBV7-2 with TRBJ1-2; possibly TRBD1 for D (6 bases). CDR1 is SGHTA and CDR2 is FQGNSA in the germline V gene. Trimming pared 3 bases from V and 8 bases from J, leaving 13 bases between. The CDR3 runs 13 residues. The CDR3 region has the DNA TGTGCCAGCAGCTTGGCGGGGGGCGGCGGCTACACCTTC. Encoded protein: CASSLAGGGGYTF.

The sample holds one count of this clone. Other DNA sequences of this sample code for an identical CDR3. This sequence joins TRBV29-1 and TRBJ1-2, with 11 bases matching TRBD1. Germline-derived CDR1 and CDR2 are SQVTM and ANQGSEA. V shed 6 bases, J shed 4 bases, and the junction held 1 base outside the gene matches. The length of the CDR3 is 12 residues. DNA of the CDR3: TGCAGCGTGGGGACAGGGGGCTATGGCTACACCTTC. Translation gives CSVGTGGYGYTF.

The chain couples TRBV2 to TRBJ2-1; 10 bases map to TRBD1. V trimming: 8 bases; J trimming: 0 bases; junction bases outside the gene matches: 7. Germline-derived CDR1 and CDR2 are SNHLY and FYNNEI. CDR3 size: 16 residues. The CDR3 nucleotides read TGTGCCAGCGGGGGGGGACAGGGGAGCTCCTACAATGAGCAGTTCTTC. Protein product: CASGGGQGSSYNEQFF.

V and J are TRBV28 and TRBJ1-2; D remains unclear. CDR1 and CDR2 from the germline V gene are MDHEN and SYDVKM. Trimming shortened V by 2 bases and J by 5 bases, and 24 bases separated the two germline ends. This CDR3 is 18 amino acids long. CDR3: CASSLEDVEPRSPYGYTF. The DNA of the CDR3 is TGTGCCAGCAGTTTAGAGGATGTAGAGCCTCGGTCCCCTTATGGCTACACCTTC.

The CDR3 protein is CASSPGQGHHNEQFF. CDR3 bases: TGTGCCAGCAGCCCGGGACAGGGTCACCACAATGAGCAGTTCTTC. The rearrangement uses TRBV5-4 and TRBJ2-1; 9 positions agree with TRBD1. The germline gives CDR1 SGHNT, CDR2 YYREEE (reference sequence). V was pared by 4 bases and J by 5 bases, with 7 bases of the junction left unmatched. The CDR3 runs to 15 residues.

The chain uses TRBV10-2 and TRBJ1-1; D gene uncertain. V was pared by 6 bases and J by 0 bases, with 14 bases between. This CDR3 comprises 15 residues. Germline loops: CDR1 WSHSY, CDR2 SAAADI. The DNA of the CDR3 is TGCGCCAGCAGGGACTCTTCAATCATGAACACTGAAGCTTTCTTT. Amino acids: CASRDSSIMNTEAFF.

V and J are TRBV14 and TRBJ1-2; tentative D call: TRBD1 (5 bases). V lost 1 base and J lost 9, with 9 bases in between. This CDR3 region has 12 residues. Germline loops: CDR1 SGHDN, CDR2 FVKESK. The CDR3 sequence is CASSQAGRSYTF. In DNA, the CDR3 is TGTGCCAGCAGCCAAGCAGGGCGAAGCTACACCTTC. Variable domain in full (rest from reference TRBV14 and TRBJ1-2): EAGVTQFPSHSVIEKGQTVTLRCDPISGHDNLYWYRRVMGKEIKFLLHFVKESKQDESGMPNNRFLAERTGGTYSTLKVQPAELEDSGVYFCASSQAGRSYTFGSGTRLTVV.

The chain uses TRBV3-1 (or the pseudogene TRBV3-2) and TRBJ2-1; 12 bases match TRBD2. Germline assignment: CDR1 LGHDT and CDR2 YNNKEL (reference sequence). CDR3 length: 16 residues. With 3 bases clipped from V and 5 bases from J, the junction kept 5 bases outside the gene matches. The DNA of the CDR3 is TGTGCCAGCAGCCACCCGACTAGCGGGGGCCACAATGAGCAGTTCTTC. It yields the protein CASSHPTSGGHNEQFF.

This chain connects TRBV19 to TRBJ1-1; the match to TRBD1 covers 11 bases. The CDR3 runs to 17 residues. Germline assignment: CDR1 LNHDA and CDR2 SQIVND (reference sequence). Unmatched junction bases numbered 18, after V lost 4 bases and J lost 11 bases. CDR3 DNA: TGTGCCAGTAGTACAACAGGACAGGGGGCTGGTGCCTTACCGGCTTTCTTT. Translation gives CASSTTGQGAGALPAFF.

The rearrangement joins TRBV19 to TRBJ1-6; 9 bases fit TRBD1. Trimming took 3 bases from V and 5 from J; bases not matched to a gene: 8. The germline CDR1 and CDR2 sequences are LNHDA and SQIVND (reference sequence). The CDR3 is made up of 17 amino acids. The CDR3: CASSMYGTGSDNSPLHF. As DNA, the CDR3 is TGTGCCAGTAGTATGTACGGGACAGGGTCGGATAATTCACCCCTCCACTTT.

The chain joins TRBV21-1 to TRBJ2-7; the table's D call TRBD1 went unverified against the DNA. TRBV21-1 is a pseudogene segment. CDR3 length equals 17 residues. CDR3 nucleotide sequence: TGTGCCAGCAGCTCTCCATCGCGAGAACAGAGCTCCTACGAGCAGTACGTC. Encoded protein: CASSSPSREQSSYEQYV.

J is TRBJ2-1 and V is TRBV9, with 8 bases lining up with TRBD1. Germline CDR1 reads SGDLS; CDR2 reads YYNGEE. The CDR3 loop spans 14 amino acids. Germline trimming cut 2 bases from V and 12 bases from J; bases unmatched to any gene: 10. The CDR3 spells CASSVRGQGWGQFF. For the CDR3, the DNA is TGTGCCAGCAGCGTTAGAGGACAGGGATGGGGGCAGTTCTTC. The entire variable domain, with the rest obtained from reference TRBV9 and TRBJ2-1, is as follows: DSGVTQTPKHLITATGQRVTLRCSPRSGDLSVYWYQQSLDQGLQFLIQYYNGEERAKGNILERFSAQQFPDLHSELNLSSLELGDSALYFCASSVRGQGWGQFFGPGTRLTVL.

The CDR3 DNA reads as TGTGCCAGCAGCTTACTGAACGGGGTCGGGGATGAGCAGTTCTTC. Translation gives CASSLLNGVGDEQFF. This chain uses TRBV5-4 with TRBJ2-1; D might be TRBD2 (5 bases). Germline V gene data show CDR1 as SGHNT and CDR2 as YYREEE (reference sequence). Trimming removed 2 bases at V and 8 bases at J, with 17 bases between. The CDR3 contains 15 residues.